A single sample is the source of the 24 T cell receptor beta chains below, sequenced in a study of shared clonotypes between healthy human individuals. Positively selected for CCR7, the CD45RO-negative cells used as naive CD8 cells excluded terminally differentiated effector memory CD45RA+ cells. The assay was immunoSEQ multiplex PCR, and TCRdb's table has in-frame clones only and misses some. Of just over 2,000,000 clones detected, about 95% appear once; the ten largest clones hold more than 0.95%. The sequenced material came from naive CD8+ T cells sorted from blood. The origin of the receptors is a man younger than 35 in good health.

The genes are TRBV27 and TRBJ2-7; unclear D gene. Looked up from germline, CDR1 is MNHEY and CDR2 is SMNVEV (reference sequence). The CDR3 is 13 amino acids. The V end was cut by 3 bases, the J end by 6 bases, with 12 bases between. CDR3 sequence (DNA): TGTGCCAGCAGTTTCCCCGGTGGCTCCGAGCAGTACTTC. This translates into CASSFPGGSEQYF.

The rearrangement uses TRBV5-4 and TRBJ2-7; no firm D call. The germline V gene encodes CDR1 SGHNT and CDR2 YYREEE (reference sequence). The CDR3 runs to 16 residues. V lost 0 bases, J lost 0 bases, and 13 bases lay in between. The CDR3 sequence is CASSLDVTVSSYEQYF. CDR3 bases: TGTGCCAGCAGCTTGGACGTGACGGTGAGCTCCTACGAGCAGTACTTC.

Concerning this clone: Other DNA sequences in this sample translate to the same CDR3. The chain combines TRBV27 with TRBJ2-3; D uncertain. The germline V gene encodes CDR1 MNHEY and CDR2 SMNVEV (reference sequence). CDR3 length equals 14 residues. V was cut by 1 base and J by 2 bases, with 7 bases left in between. The CDR3 region is CASSLYPDTDTQYF. CDR3 nucleotides: TGTGCCAGCAGTTTATACCCAGACACAGATACGCAGTATTTT.

This chain links TRBV29-1 with TRBJ1-2; 7 nucleotides align to TRBD1. Germline V gene lookup returns CDR1 SQVTM and CDR2 ANQGSEA. J gave up 7 bases and V 0 bases, and 11 bases lay outside the gene matches. The CDR3 covers 15 residues. The CDR3 loop reads CSVEDQEGAGFGYTF. The CDR3 DNA reads TGCAGCGTTGAAGATCAGGAGGGGGCTGGATTTGGCTACACCTTC.

V and J are TRBV13 and TRBJ2-3; 10 bases match TRBD2. The CDR3 consists of 15 residues. J lost 4 bases, V lost 5 bases, and 6 bases had no gene match. CDR1 PRHDT and CDR2 FYEKMQ come from the germline V gene (reference sequence). CDR3: CASSGPGTSADTQYF. The CDR3 region has the DNA TGTGCCAGCAGCGGACCCGGGACTAGCGCAGATACGCAGTATTTT.

The rearrangement links TRBV7-3 to TRBJ1-2; TRBD1 is a possible D gene (5 bases). CDR1 and CDR2 from the germline V gene are SGHTA and FQGTGA. V dropped 1 base and J dropped 5 bases, with 14 bases sitting between them. This CDR3 region has 15 residues. CDR3 DNA: TGTGCCAGCAGCTTAATCCCGGGGCCGATGTATGGCTACACCTTC. Its translation: CASSLIPGPMYGYTF. Complete variable domain (other parts from reference TRBV7-3 and TRBJ1-2): GAGVSQTPSNKVTEKGKYVELRCDPISGHTALYWYRQSLGQGPEFLIYFQGTGAADDSGLPNDRFFAVRPEGSVSTLKIQRTERGDSAVYLCASSLIPGPMYGYTFGSGTRLTVV.

The rearrangement links TRBV7-9 to TRBJ2-2; D is unresolved. Per germline, CDR1 SEHNR and CDR2 FQNEAQ (reference sequence). The CDR3 is 14 residues long. Trimming took off 5 bases at V and 6 bases at J, with 13 bases between the two ends. The CDR3: CASSPDGSPGELFF. The CDR3 bases are TGTGCCAGCAGCCCCGACGGTAGCCCCGGGGAGCTGTTTTTT.

V is TRBV7-9 and J is TRBJ2-3, with TRBD2 matching 8 bases. This CDR3 contains 16 residues. CDR1 and CDR2 from the germline V gene are SEHNR and FQNEAQ (reference sequence). With V trimmed by 4 bases and J by 0 bases, 6 bases remained unmatched. CDR3 nucleotide sequence: TGTGCCAGCAGCTCGACTAGCGAACCTAGCACAGATACGCAGTATTTT. This gives the protein CASSSTSEPSTDTQYF.

The chain joins TRBV19 to TRBJ1-2; 11 bases are shared with TRBD1. CDR1 is LNHDA, CDR2 SQIVND, per germline (reference sequence). V trimming: 5 bases; J trimming: 6 bases; junction bases outside the gene matches: 8. The CDR3 runs to 15 residues. The DNA of the CDR3 is TGTGCCAGTAGTCAGGGACAGGGGGGCGGCGATGGCTACACCTTC. It codes for CASSQGQGGGDGYTF.

This clone was observed once. This chain uses TRBV27 with TRBJ1-1; 11 bases are shared with TRBD1. The CDR3 is made up of 18 amino acids. Germline trimming cut 5 bases from V and 0 bases from J; bases unmatched to any gene: 11. CDR1 is MNHEY, CDR2 SMNVEV, per germline (reference sequence). DNA of the CDR3: TGTGCCAGCAGTGGGACAGGGGGACTCTCGATCATGAACACTGAAGCTTTCTTT. It is translated as CASSGTGGLSIMNTEAFF.

The chain is built from TRBV21-1 and TRBJ2-5; the D call TRBD2 from the table was never checked on the DNA. TRBV21-1 corresponds to a pseudogene. The CDR3 is 18 residues long. In nucleotides, the CDR3 is TGTGCCAGCAGCAGTGCTACGGGACTAGCGGGGGGGGAAGAGACCCAGTACTTC. Translating gives CASSSATGLAGGEETQYF.

The chain couples TRBV29-1 to TRBJ2-2; 12 bases fit TRBD2. There are 16 residues in the CDR3. Unmatched junction bases numbered 11, after V lost 7 bases and J lost 5 bases. Per the germline V gene, CDR1 is SQVTM and CDR2 is ANQGSEA. CDR3 in amino acids: CSADLAGTSGTGELFF. The CDR3 bases are TGCAGCGCTGACCTAGCAGGGACTAGCGGGACCGGGGAGCTGTTTTTT.

The gene calls are TRBV6-6 and TRBJ2-7, with D perhaps TRBD1 (6 bases). Trimming removed 7 bases at V and 2 bases at J, with 9 bases between. This CDR3 has 12 residues. Looked up from germline, CDR1 is MNHNY and CDR2 is SVGAGI (reference sequence). The CDR3 loop is CASTYRAYEQYF. Written as DNA, the CDR3 is TGTGCCAGCACCTACAGGGCCTACGAGCAGTACTTC.

The genes are TRBV29-1 and TRBJ2-3; no clear D. The CDR3 extends over 14 amino acids. Germline loops: CDR1 SQVTM, CDR2 ANQGSEA. V gave up 6 bases and J gave up 1 base, with 14 bases separating them. The CDR3 loop reads CSVIDPLRTDTQYF. The DNA for the CDR3 is TGCAGCGTAATAGACCCGCTCCGCACAGATACGCAGTATTTT.

The chain recombines TRBV19 with TRBJ1-6; D call uncertain. V was trimmed by 0 bases and J by 6 bases, leaving 6 bases between them. CDR1 and CDR2 from the germline V gene are LNHDA and SQIVND (reference sequence). The CDR3 covers 14 residues. The CDR3 protein is CASSIDGVNSPLHF. In DNA, the CDR3 is TGTGCCAGTAGTATAGACGGGGTTAATTCACCCCTCCACTTT.

The chain employs TRBV30 and TRBJ2-3; 7 positions agree with TRBD2. Germline-derived CDR1 and CDR2 are GTSNPN and SVGIG (reference sequence). CDR3 length: 11 residues. V lost 5 bases to trimming and J lost 5 bases; unmatched junction nucleotides: 1. The CDR3 nucleotides read TGTGCCTGGGGGGAGGGAGATACGCAGTATTTT. It codes for CAWGEGDTQYF.

The chain employs TRBV30 and TRBJ2-3; D is possibly TRBD1 (5 bases). The CDR3 runs 14 residues. The germline CDR1 and CDR2 sequences are GTSNPN and SVGIG (reference sequence). The V end was cut by 3 bases, the J end by 1 base, with 11 bases between. The CDR3: CAWSLGAGTDTQYF. The CDR3 DNA sequence: TGTGCCTGGAGCCTTGGGGCCGGCACAGATACGCAGTATTTT.

Of note for this clone: Other DNA variants within this sample encode the same CDR3. The CDR3 sequence: CASSQRTGTEAFF. The DNA of the CDR3 is TGCGCCAGCAGCCAGAGAACAGGGACTGAAGCTTTCTTT. This chain joins TRBV4-1 and TRBJ1-1; D is possibly TRBD1 (6 bases). The CDR3 covers 13 residues. V lost 3 bases, J lost 5 bases, and 10 bases lay in between. Germline V gene sequence: CDR1 MGHRA, CDR2 YSYEKL.

This sequence joins TRBV7-9 and TRBJ2-1, with a tentative D call TRBD2 (6 bases). From germline, CDR1 is SEHNR and CDR2 FQNEAQ (reference sequence). This CDR3 spans 15 amino acids. V was cut by 5 bases and J by 7 bases, with 18 bases left in between. This CDR3 is CASSPGLATDNEQFF. CDR3 bases: TGTGCCAGCAGCCCGGGGCTAGCGACTGATAATGAGCAGTTCTTC. The full variable domain, with the rest looked up from reference TRBV7-9 and TRBJ2-1, is DTGVSQNPRHKITKRGQNVTFRCDPISEHNRLYWYRQTLGQGPEFLTYFQNEAQLEKSRLLSDRFSAERPKGSFSTLEIQRTEQGDSAMYLCASSPGLATDNEQFFGPGTRLTVL.

The chain recombines TRBV30 with TRBJ1-3; no clear D gene. This CDR3 is 13 amino acids long. Germline-derived CDR1 and CDR2 are GTSNPN and SVGIG (reference sequence). Trimming took off 3 bases at V and 0 bases at J, with 6 bases between the two ends. The CDR3 loop is CAWSLNSGNTIYF. The CDR3, as DNA: TGTGCCTGGAGCCTAAACTCTGGAAACACCATATATTTT.

Here the CDR3 DNA reads TGTGCCAGCAGCCAGATTGAGGGGTGGAACTCCTACGAGCAGTACTTC. This sequence encodes CASSQIEGWNSYEQYF. V and J are TRBV7-2 and TRBJ2-7; the D gene could be TRBD1 or TRBD2 (5 bases each). The CDR3 runs 16 residues. Germline CDR1 and CDR2: SGHTA and FQGNSA. V was pared by 5 bases and J by 0 bases, with 17 bases between.

J is TRBJ2-2 and V is TRBV9; D might be TRBD1 or TRBD2, each matching 5 bases. Germline CDR1 and CDR2: SGDLS and YYNGEE. The V end lost 8 bases, the J end lost 0 bases, and 11 bases lay between the germline ends. CDR3 size: 14 residues. CDR3 nucleotides: TGTGCCAGTCAAGGGACCGCGAACACCGGGGAGCTGTTTTTT. Its translation: CASQGTANTGELFF.

The V call is TRBV25-1, the J call TRBJ1-6; D remains ambiguous. V lost 2 bases and J 7 bases, leaving 6 bases between the germline ends. CDR1 is MGHDK and CDR2 is SYGVNS in the germline V gene. This CDR3 is 13 amino acids long. The CDR3 nucleotides read TGTGCCAGCAGTGAAGTAGCGAATTCACCCCTCCACTTT. It encodes CASSEVANSPLHF.

This chain connects TRBV11-2 to TRBJ2-3; D is perhaps TRBD2 (5 bases). The CDR3 covers 16 residues. V lost 0 bases to trimming and J lost 1 base, with 11 bases between them. Germline lookup yields CDR1 SGHAT and CDR2 FQNNGV. Written as DNA, the CDR3 is TGTGCCAGCAGCTTAGACACTAGTGACCGCACAGATACGCAGTATTTT. Protein sequence: CASSLDTSDRTDTQYF. The full variable domain, completed using reference TRBV11-2 and TRBJ2-3, is EAGVAQSPRYKIIEKRQSVAFWCNPISGHATLYWYQQILGQGPKLLIQFQNNGVVDDSQLPKDRFSAERLKGVDSTLKIQPAKLEDSAVYLCASSLDTSDRTDTQYFGPGTRLTVL.